Reported below is one TCR beta chain. The CDR3 covers 17 residues. V gave up 1 base and J gave up 3 bases, with 15 bases separating them. The V gene's germline CDR1 is ENHRY and CDR2 SYGVKD. Original processing methods: Nucleated cell counts were estimated from reference gene primer amplification. Clones were sequenced by immunoSEQ multiplex PCR, and TCRdb holds only the in-frame ones, with some missing. V, J and clone size reflect that table, while D and trimming were determined from the DNA. The sample has approximately 52,000 clones, about 90% seen once. This entry is derived from a study of blood T cell repertoires in COVID-19. About the study: COVID-19 samples collected from the United States, Italy and Spain covered acute and convalescent phases. PBMCs, B-cell-depleted T cells, or T cells were the source of the cDNA or gDNA that made up the material.

The TCR was taken from a human donor with active COVID-19. The donor label of this sample is uncertain. This sequence joins TRBV10-3 and TRBJ1-4, with D possibly TRBD1 on 5 matching bases. The specimen sequenced was peripheral blood. The CDR3: CAISEFGGPSPNEKLFF. DNA for the CDR3: TGTGCCATCAGTGAGTTCGGGGGACCTTCACCTAATGAAAAACTGTTTTTT.